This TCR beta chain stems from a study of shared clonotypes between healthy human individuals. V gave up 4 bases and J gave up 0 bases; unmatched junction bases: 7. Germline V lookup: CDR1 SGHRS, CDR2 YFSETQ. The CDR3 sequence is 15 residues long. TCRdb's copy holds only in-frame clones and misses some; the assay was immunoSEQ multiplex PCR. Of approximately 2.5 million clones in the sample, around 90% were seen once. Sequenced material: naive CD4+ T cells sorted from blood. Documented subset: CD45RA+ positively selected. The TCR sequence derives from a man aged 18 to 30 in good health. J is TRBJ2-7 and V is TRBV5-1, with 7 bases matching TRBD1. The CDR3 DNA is TGCGCCAGCAGCGGGAAGGGGGCCCCCTCCTACGAGCAGTACTTC. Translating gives CASSGKGAPSYEQYF.